The entry below gives a single T cell receptor (beta chain) sequence along with its context. The antigen remains unidentified. The record originates from a study of blood T cells in healthy people across ages. Study summary: Roughly one uniquely barcoded beta molecule per two T cells was captured. Overall study results and limits: Relative to aged donors, long-lived donors carried more naive CD4+ cells and displayed higher diversity. In older individuals, TCR beta diversity per million T cells was lower, falling roughly linearly with age.

Germline CDR1 is LGHDT and CDR2 is YNNKEL (reference sequence). With 4 bases removed from V and 3 bases from J, the gap between germline ends came to 17 bases. This CDR3 is built from 16 residues. Sample-barcoded 5' priming and a J-beta primer mix drove a second PCR of roughly 7 to 11 cycles. Template switching added a 12-random-nucleotide identifier to every cDNA molecule. Via MiXCR, TCRdb re-called the 5' RACE reads, giving one row per CDR3 protein. The table records approximately 1.5 million distinct CDR3 sequences, around 36% of them present only once. The genes are TRBV3-1 and TRBJ2-3, with D tentatively TRBD1 or TRBD2 (5 bases each). Sequenced input: blood. The TCR sequence derives from a woman in her twenties or thirties in good health. The CDR3 is CASSRVGTGGTDTQYF. The CDR3 DNA follows: TGTGCCAGCAGCCGGGTCGGGACCGGAGGTACAGATACGCAGTATTTT.